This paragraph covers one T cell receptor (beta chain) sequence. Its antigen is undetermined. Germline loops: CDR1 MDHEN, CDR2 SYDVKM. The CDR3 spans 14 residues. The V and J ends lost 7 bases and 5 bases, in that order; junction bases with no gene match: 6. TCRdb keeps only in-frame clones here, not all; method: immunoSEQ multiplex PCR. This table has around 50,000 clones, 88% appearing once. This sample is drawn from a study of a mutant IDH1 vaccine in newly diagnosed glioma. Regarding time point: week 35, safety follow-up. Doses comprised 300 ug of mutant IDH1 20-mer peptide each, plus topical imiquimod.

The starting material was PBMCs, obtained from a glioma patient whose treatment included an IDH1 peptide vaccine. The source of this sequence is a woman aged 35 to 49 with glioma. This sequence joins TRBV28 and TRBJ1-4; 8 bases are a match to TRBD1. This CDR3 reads CASKGGQGNEKLFF. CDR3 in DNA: TGTGCCAGCAAAGGTGGACAGGGAAATGAAAAACTGTTTTTT.